One sample yielded the 20 T cell receptor beta chains listed below, sequenced in a study of blood T cell repertoires in COVID-19. Only in-frame clones appear in the TCRdb table, and some are missing; sequencing was by immunoSEQ multiplex PCR. The table shows some 150,000 clones, with around 80% occurring only once. The sequencing input was peripheral blood. These receptor sequences come from a human donor in a cohort sampled during active COVID-19.

The chain joins TRBV30 to TRBJ1-5; D gene unclear. The CDR3 totals 13 residues. CDR1 is GTSNPN, CDR2 SVGIG, per germline (reference sequence). The V gene lost 1 base and the J gene lost 3 bases, with 7 bases spanning the gap. CDR3 nucleotides: TGTGCCTGGAGTGGGCAGGTCAATCAGCCCCAGCATTTT. As protein: CAWSGQVNQPQHF.

This chain connects TRBV6-2 or TRBV6-3 to TRBJ2-7, with TRBD2 as a possible D gene (5 bases). The CDR3 is made up of 12 amino acids. Trimming stripped 6 bases from V and 3 bases from J, with 9 bases between. CDR1 is MNHEY and CDR2 is SVGEGT in the germline V gene. CDR3 loop: CASSSGIYEQYF. The DNA of the CDR3 is TGTGCCAGCAGCTCCGGGATCTACGAGCAGTACTTC.

This chain links TRBV19 with TRBJ2-7, with a tentative D call TRBD2 (5 bases). The ends were cut back, 8 bases at V and 2 bases at J, with 16 bases in the middle. The CDR3 has 14 residues. Germline V lookup: CDR1 LNHDA, CDR2 SQIVND (reference sequence). CDR3 in amino acids: CASSGISGAYEQYF. The CDR3 DNA reads TGTGCCAGTTCCGGGATCAGTGGGGCCTACGAGCAGTACTTC.

V gene TRBV6-2 or TRBV6-3 combines with J gene TRBJ1-5; possible D gene TRBD1, 5 bases. V shed 0 bases and J shed 3 bases, with 18 bases lying between them. The germline CDR1 and CDR2 sequences are MNHEY and SVGEGT. The CDR3 has 18 amino acids. The CDR3 DNA follows: TGTGCCAGCAGTTACTCCCTGGGGGAGGGAGGAGACAATCAGCCCCAGCATTTT. Residues: CASSYSLGEGGDNQPQHF.

CDR3 bases: TGTGCCAGCAGCCAGGGCGGGTCATCCTCGAGAGAGCAGTACTTC. Its translation is CASSQGGSSSREQYF. The rearrangement uses TRBV3-1 (or the pseudogene TRBV3-2) and TRBJ2-7; D might be TRBD2 (5 bases). The CDR3 contains 15 residues. Trimming left V 3 bases short and J 7 bases short, with 19 bases between. Germline CDR1 is LGHDT and CDR2 is YNNKEL (reference sequence).

This chain joins TRBV6-6 and TRBJ2-2; 8 nucleotides agree with TRBD2. The CDR3 totals 18 residues. Germline CDR1 is MNHNY and CDR2 is SVGAGI (reference sequence). Trimming cost V 5 bases and J 4 bases; bases outside gene matches: 15. The CDR3 loop reads CASSPRPFGGGGTGELFF. In nucleotides, the CDR3 is TGTGCCAGCAGTCCTCGCCCGTTCGGGGGGGGAGGCACCGGGGAGCTGTTTTTT.

Turning to this clone: The identical CDR3 is also encoded by other nucleotide sequences in the sample. The chain has TRBV12-5 and TRBJ2-5; TRBD2 matches at 9 bases. The CDR3 consists of 15 residues. The germline V gene encodes CDR1 LGHNT and CDR2 FRNRAP. Germline trimming cut 1 base from V and 3 bases from J; bases unmatched to any gene: 3. CDR3 amino acids: CASGLGAGGKETQYF. The CDR3 DNA sequence: TGTGCTAGTGGTTTGGGAGCGGGGGGTAAAGAGACCCAGTACTTC. The whole variable domain, remainder taken from reference TRBV12-5 and TRBJ2-5, is DARVTQTPRHKVTEMGQEVTMRCQPILGHNTVFWYRQTMMQGLELLAYFRNRAPLDDSGMPKDRFSAEMPDATLATLKIQPSEPRDSAVYFCASGLGAGGKETQYFGPGTRLLVL.

The chain joins TRBV7-9 to TRBJ1-5, with a weak D call TRBD1 (5 bases). The ends were cut back, 4 bases at V and 4 bases at J, with 14 bases in the middle. The CDR3 sequence is 15 residues long. Germline lookup yields CDR1 SEHNR and CDR2 FQNEAQ (reference sequence). The CDR3 loop is CASSSGTELNQPQHF. CDR3 nucleotide sequence: TGTGCCAGCAGCTCCGGGACTGAGCTTAATCAGCCCCAGCATTTT.

The gene calls are TRBV2 and TRBJ2-5; 7 bases line up with TRBD1. This CDR3 contains 13 residues. With 6 bases clipped from V and 5 bases from J, the junction kept 6 bases outside the gene matches. Germline V gives CDR1 SNHLY, CDR2 FYNNEI. As DNA, the CDR3 is TGTGCCAGCAGGGGGACAGCTCGGGAGACCCAGTACTTC. Translated: CASRGTARETQYF.

This clone was seen only once. The gene calls are TRBV15 and TRBJ1-5; the D is unclear. The CDR3 has 9 amino acids. Germline values: CDR1 LNHNV, CDR2 YYDKDF (reference sequence). Trimming took off 5 bases at V and 10 bases at J, with 3 bases between the two ends. The CDR3 loop is CATSGPQHF. The CDR3 DNA follows: TGTGCCACCAGCGGCCCCCAGCATTTT.

The chain employs TRBV6-5 and TRBJ1-2; TRBD1 matches 8 bases. Germline assignment: CDR1 MNHEY and CDR2 SVGAGI. The CDR3 sequence is 14 residues long. The ends lost 8 bases at V and 3 bases at J; junction bases unmatched: 8. Here the CDR3 DNA reads TGTGCCAGCCTAGGGACAGGACTCTACTATGGCTACACCTTC. Amino acids: CASLGTGLYYGYTF.

The rearrangement uses TRBV25-1 and TRBJ2-5; TRBD2 agrees at 10 bases. The CDR3 length is 15 residues. CDR1 MGHDK and CDR2 SYGVNS come from the germline V gene. Losses at the gene ends were 4 bases for V and 5 bases for J; bases not matched to a gene: 7. The CDR3, as DNA: TGTGCCAGCAGTGCCCTAGCGGGGGCCGGGGAGACCCAGTACTTC. This sequence encodes CASSALAGAGETQYF.

V gene TRBV11-2 combines with J gene TRBJ1-5; D might be TRBD1 (5 bases). CDR3 length equals 13 residues. Germline V gene lookup returns CDR1 SGHAT and CDR2 FQNNGV. V was pared by 6 bases and J by 1 base, with 7 bases between. This CDR3 reads CASSGGSNQPQHF. CDR3 sequence (DNA): TGTGCCAGCAGTGGGGGGAGCAATCAGCCCCAGCATTTT.

The chain combines TRBV28 with TRBJ2-7, with a tentative D call TRBD1 (5 bases). This CDR3 is 13 amino acids long. Germline assignment: CDR1 MDHEN and CDR2 SYDVKM. V was clipped by 3 bases and J by 5 bases, with 11 bases between them. In DNA form, the CDR3 reads TGTGCCAGCAGTTTTCCGGGCAGGGACGAGCAGTACTTC. This encodes CASSFPGRDEQYF.

The chain is built from TRBV10-1 and TRBJ1-4, with a possible D match to TRBD1 (6 bases). Trimming cost V 3 bases and J 4 bases, with 12 bases left between them. The CDR3 has 15 residues. The V gene's germline CDR1 is WNHNN and CDR2 SYGVQD (reference sequence). Here the CDR3 reads CASSEDRSCNEKLFF. DNA of the CDR3: TGCGCCAGCAGTGAAGACAGGTCTTGTAATGAAAAACTGTTTTTT.

This clone was recorded a few times. The V call is TRBV27, the J call TRBJ2-1, with D perhaps TRBD2 (5 bases). The length of the CDR3 is 13 residues. CDR1 and CDR2 from the germline V gene are MNHEY and SMNVEV (reference sequence). Trimming removed 2 bases from V and 4 bases from J, with 6 bases in between. The CDR3 here is CASSLRGYNEQFF. Here the CDR3 DNA reads TGTGCCAGCAGTTTAAGAGGGTACAATGAGCAGTTCTTC.

The gene calls are TRBV2 and TRBJ2-5; 7 bases are a match to TRBD1. This CDR3 is 14 amino acids long. The J segment lost 4 bases and the V segment lost 5 bases, leaving 7 bases of the junction unmatched. The germline V gene encodes CDR1 SNHLY and CDR2 FYNNEI. The chain's CDR3 is CASSPLQGRETQYF. CDR3 nucleotide sequence: TGTGCCAGCAGTCCGCTACAGGGGAGAGAGACCCAGTACTTC.

The rearrangement uses TRBV4-3 and TRBJ2-1, with D possibly matching TRBD2 (5 bases). The CDR3 spans 17 residues. Germline lookup yields CDR1 LGHNA and CDR2 YSLEER. V was clipped by 4 bases and J by 5 bases, with 21 bases between them. CDR3 sequence: CASSRPPRKEVNNEQFF. The CDR3 DNA sequence: TGCGCCAGCAGCCGTCCTCCTAGGAAGGAGGTAAACAATGAGCAGTTCTTC.

The chain combines TRBV28 with TRBJ1-3, with 8 bases that match TRBD1. In germline, CDR1 is MDHEN, CDR2 SYDVKM. J was trimmed by 6 bases and V by 8 bases; bases with no gene match: 12. The CDR3 loop spans 15 amino acids. In nucleotides, the CDR3 is TGTGCCAGCCGCGTACAGGGGGGTATCGTAAACACCATATATTTT. Protein product: CASRVQGGIVNTIYF. The full variable domain, its missing parts supplied by reference TRBV28 and TRBJ1-3, is DVKVTQSSRYLVKRTGEKVFLECVQDMDHENMFWYRQDPGLGLRLIYFSYDVKMKEKGDIPEGYSVSREKKERFSLILESASTNQTSMYLCASRVQGGIVNTIYFGEGSWLTVV.

The chain joins TRBV14 to TRBJ2-5; 11 nucleotides align to TRBD2. The CDR3 loop spans 19 amino acids. Germline V gene lookup returns CDR1 SGHDN and CDR2 FVKESK. V was clipped by 1 base and J by 1 base; unmatched bases: 11. CDR3 sequence reads: CASSQGGLGTSGFQETQYF. The CDR3 DNA is TGTGCCAGCAGCCAAGGTGGTCTGGGGACTAGCGGTTTCCAAGAGACCCAGTACTTC.